One sample yielded the 25 T cell receptor beta chains listed below, sequenced in a study of cytomegalovirus exposure and HLA in healthy donors. PCR employed 60 Vbeta and 13 Jbeta primers. The method was immunoSEQ multiplex PCR; TCRdb's version includes in-frame clones alone and lacks a portion of them. The repertoire table contains more than 100,000 clones. Source material: PBMCs. All receptors derive from a man younger than 35 in good health and CMV-seronegative.

The rearrangement links TRBV14 to TRBJ1-1; 7 bases are shared with TRBD1. The CDR3 spans 16 residues. The germline V gene has CDR1 SGHDN and CDR2 FVKESK. J was trimmed by 0 bases and V by 0 bases; bases with no gene match: 4. The CDR3 DNA is TGTGCCAGCAGCCAAGATGTGGGGACAGTGAACACTGAAGCTTTCTTT. Translated: CASSQDVGTVNTEAFF.

The V call is TRBV20-1, the J call TRBJ1-1, with unresolved D. Germline V lookup: CDR1 DFQATT, CDR2 SNEGSKA (reference sequence). The CDR3 has 10 residues. Here the CDR3 reads CRGRGTEAFF. For the CDR3, the DNA is TGCAGAGGCCGAGGGACTGAAGCTTTCTTT.

The V and J genes are TRBV28 and TRBJ1-5, with D possibly being TRBD1 (6 bases). V gave up 8 bases and J gave up 2 bases, with 19 bases separating them. Germline V gene lookup returns CDR1 MDHEN and CDR2 SYDVKM. The CDR3 loop spans 16 amino acids. CDR3 sequence reads: CASGPQQGSGNQPQHF. CDR3 sequence (DNA): TGTGCCAGCGGTCCTCAACAGGGTAGCGGCAATCAGCCCCAGCATTTT.

The chain employs TRBV18 and TRBJ2-7; 9 bases fit TRBD2. V lost 1 base and J lost 3; bases outside the gene matches: 4. From germline, CDR1 is KGHSH and CDR2 LQKENI. The CDR3 covers 15 residues. The CDR3 DNA reads as TGTGCCAGCTCACCACAGCGCGGGGGGGTCTACGAGCAGTACTTC. Protein sequence: CASSPQRGGVYEQYF.

V usage is TRBV6-1 and J usage is TRBJ1-6, with D hard to call. Trimming cost V 0 bases and J 10 bases, with 7 bases left between them. Germline V gene lookup returns CDR1 MNHNS and CDR2 SASEGT. There are 13 residues in the CDR3. The CDR3 coding sequence is TGTGCCAGCAGTGAAGCCCCATCCTCACCCCTCCACTTT. Protein sequence: CASSEAPSSPLHF.

V is TRBV27 and J is TRBJ2-1; 15 nucleotides align to TRBD2. The V segment lost 6 bases and the J segment 9 bases; nucleotides outside the gene matches: 18. CDR1 is MNHEY and CDR2 is SMNVEV in the germline V gene (reference sequence). The CDR3 covers 19 residues. CDR3 DNA: TGTGCCAGCAGCCCCTCGGTAACCGGACTAGCGGGAGGGCAGGGTGAGCAGTTCTTC. This translates into CASSPSVTGLAGGQGEQFF.

This chain uses TRBV5-6 with TRBJ2-5; TRBD2 agrees at 12 bases. CDR1 is SGHDT and CDR2 is YYEEEE in the germline V gene. The CDR3 totals 14 residues. The V and J ends lost 5 bases and 3 bases, in that order; junction bases with no gene match: 2. The CDR3 DNA reads TGTGCCAGCAGACTAGCGGGAGGCGAAGAGACCCAGTACTTC. It is translated as CASRLAGGEETQYF.

The chain carries TRBV13 and TRBJ2-4, with 10 positions matching TRBD2. Germline V gene data show CDR1 as PRHDT and CDR2 as FYEKMQ (reference sequence). The V gene end was trimmed by 5 bases and the J gene end by 2 bases; junction bases not matched to a gene: 6. The CDR3 is 16 residues long. This chain's CDR3 is CASSRNSGRSKNIQYF. CDR3 DNA: TGTGCCAGCAGCCGGAATAGCGGGAGGTCCAAAAACATTCAGTACTTC. The full variable domain, its missing parts supplied by reference TRBV13 and TRBJ2-4, is AAGVIQSPRHLIKEKRETATLKCYPIPRHDTVYWYQQGPGQDPQFLISFYEKMQSDKGSIPDRFSAQQFSDYHSELNMSSLELGDSALYFCASSRNSGRSKNIQYFGAGTRLSVL.

The V call is TRBV28, the J call TRBJ1-2, with D possibly being TRBD1 (6 bases). There are 12 residues in the CDR3. Germline V gene data show CDR1 as MDHEN and CDR2 as SYDVKM. Trimming took off 5 bases at V and 5 bases at J, with 9 bases between the two ends. The CDR3 DNA is TGTGCCAGCAGTATGGACAGATATGGCTACACCTTC. Protein: CASSMDRYGYTF.

The rearrangement links TRBV7-9 to TRBJ2-3; the D is unclear. Trimming shortened V by 1 base and J by 6 bases, and 11 bases separated the two germline ends. The CDR3 covers 14 residues. Per germline, CDR1 SEHNR and CDR2 FQNEAQ (reference sequence). The CDR3 DNA is TGTGCCAGCAGCTTAGTTGCGGCGGCCGATACGCAGTATTTT. It yields the protein CASSLVAAADTQYF.

The chain couples TRBV5-8 to TRBJ1-5; D may be TRBD1 (5 bases). Germline assignment: CDR1 SGHTS and CDR2 YDEGEE. V was shortened by 4 bases and J by 7 bases, with 21 bases between the two germline ends. The CDR3 is made up of 16 amino acids. DNA for the CDR3: TGTGCCAGCAGCCTCGTGGGGGGGGGACTTGGACAGCCCCAGCATTTT. This gives the protein CASSLVGGGLGQPQHF.

V and J are TRBV4-1 and TRBJ2-3, with 10 bases that match TRBD2. V shed 4 bases, J shed 0 bases, and the junction held 7 bases outside the gene matches. CDR1 is MGHRA and CDR2 is YSYEKL in the germline V gene. The CDR3 loop spans 17 amino acids. The CDR3 spells CASSPLTSGKSTDTQYF. The CDR3 DNA reads TGCGCCAGCAGCCCCTTAACTAGCGGGAAGAGCACAGATACGCAGTATTTT.

J is TRBJ2-2 and V is TRBV5-6, with TRBD1 matching 8 bases. Trimming removed 3 bases from V and 0 bases from J; junction bases left unmatched: 4. The germline gives CDR1 SGHDT, CDR2 YYEEEE. This CDR3 comprises 16 residues. The CDR3 region is CASSSLQGANTGELFF. The CDR3, as DNA: TGTGCCAGCAGCTCCCTACAGGGGGCGAACACCGGGGAGCTGTTTTTT.

The chain links TRBV28 to TRBJ1-3; 9 bases are a match to TRBD1. The CDR3 is 15 amino acids. Losses at the gene ends were 5 bases for V and 6 bases for J; bases not matched to a gene: 8. Per germline, CDR1 MDHEN and CDR2 SYDVKM. As DNA, the CDR3 is TGTGCCAGCAGTATCCCGGGGACAGGGACAAACACCATATATTTT. It encodes CASSIPGTGTNTIYF.

CDR3 amino acids: CASSEVGHNYGYTF. The DNA of the CDR3 is TGTGCCAGCAGTGAAGTGGGACATAACTATGGCTACACCTTC. J is TRBJ1-2 and V is TRBV2; D is possibly TRBD1 (6 bases). Germline V gene lookup returns CDR1 SNHLY and CDR2 FYNNEI. Trimming stripped 1 base from V and 1 base from J, with 7 bases between. CDR3 size: 14 residues.

V gene TRBV5-1 combines with J gene TRBJ2-1; D gene unclear. Germline V gene lookup returns CDR1 SGHRS and CDR2 YFSETQ. The CDR3 sequence is 12 residues long. V was trimmed by 0 bases and J by 12 bases, leaving 10 bases between them. The CDR3 here is CASSLEESGQFF. The CDR3 coding sequence is TGCGCCAGCAGCTTGGAGGAGTCGGGGCAGTTCTTC.

CDR3 amino acids: CASRHSGNPQETQYF. The CDR3 nucleotides are TGCGCCAGCCGTCATAGCGGGAACCCCCAAGAGACCCAGTACTTC. The rearrangement joins TRBV5-1 to TRBJ2-5; 8 bases line up with TRBD2. The V gene end was trimmed by 7 bases and the J gene end by 1 base; junction bases not matched to a gene: 9. This CDR3 has 15 residues. In germline, CDR1 is SGHRS, CDR2 YFSETQ.

V usage is TRBV11-3 and J usage is TRBJ2-3, with 8 bases aligning to TRBD1. The V gene's germline CDR1 is SGHNT and CDR2 YENEEA. After removal of 5 bases from V and 0 bases from J, the junction contained 4 bases not matched to a gene. This CDR3 spans 15 amino acids. DNA for the CDR3: TGTGCCAGCAGCCCGTGGACAGGGAGCACAGATACGCAGTATTTT. Its translation is CASSPWTGSTDTQYF.

The V call is TRBV6-5, the J call TRBJ2-3, with TRBD2 matching over 7 bases. CDR3 length equals 15 residues. CDR1 is MNHEY, CDR2 SVGAGI, per germline. V gave up 4 bases and J gave up 2 bases; unmatched junction bases: 6. Here the CDR3 DNA reads TGTGCCAGCAGTTCCGAGCGGGAACCCACAGATACGCAGTATTTT. As protein: CASSSEREPTDTQYF.

The V and J genes are TRBV6-1 and TRBJ2-5; 7 bases fit TRBD2. The J call is doubtful: the DNA matches TRBJ2-7 better. The CDR3 covers 15 residues. CDR1 and CDR2 from the germline V gene are MNHNS and SASEGT. This CDR3 is CASSDWLADSYEQYF. For the CDR3, the DNA is TGTGCCAGCAGTGACTGGCTAGCGGACTCCTACGAGCAGTACTTC.

DNA of the CDR3: TGTGCCAGCAGCTTTGGGAGGGAGCAGTACTTC. The encoded protein is CASSFGREQYF. J is TRBJ2-7 and V is TRBV7-9, with D possibly TRBD2 on 6 matching bases. Trimming removed 3 bases at V and 7 bases at J, with 7 bases between. The CDR3 covers 11 residues. CDR1 is SEHNR, CDR2 FQNEAQ, per germline (reference sequence).

V usage is TRBV5-1 and J usage is TRBJ2-1; maybe TRBD1 (6 bases). The CDR3 spans 14 residues. V dropped 4 bases and J dropped 4 bases, with 12 bases sitting between them. Germline-derived CDR1 and CDR2 are SGHRS and YFSETQ. The CDR3 here is CASSRNTGYNEQFF. The CDR3 nucleotides are TGCGCCAGCAGCCGTAATACAGGGTACAATGAGCAGTTCTTC.

The rearrangement uses TRBV10-3 and TRBJ1-1; a weak D match, TRBD1 (6 bases). Germline V gene lookup returns CDR1 ENHRY and CDR2 SYGVKD. The CDR3 extends over 15 amino acids. V was clipped by 4 bases and J by 1 base, with 13 bases between them. The CDR3 DNA is TGTGCCATCAGTGGATACCGGACAGCGAACACTGAAGCTTTCTTT. This translates into CAISGYRTANTEAFF.

The chain combines TRBV5-1 with TRBJ1-1, with TRBD1 matching 9 bases. Per germline, CDR1 SGHRS and CDR2 YFSETQ. This CDR3 has 20 amino acids. The V segment lost 4 bases and the J segment 4 bases; nucleotides outside the gene matches: 23. CDR3 nucleotides: TGCGCCAGCAGCCAGAAAACTTTAAACACAGGGGGCGCCCCTTTCACTGAAGCTTTCTTT. This sequence encodes CASSQKTLNTGGAPFTEAFF.

CDR3 in DNA: TGTGCCATCAGTGAGTCTGGGACAGGGGGTACTCAGCCCCAGCATTTT. Protein: CAISESGTGGTQPQHF. The chain recombines TRBV10-3 with TRBJ1-5, with TRBD1 matching over 11 bases. J gave up 6 bases and V 0 bases, and 4 bases lay outside the gene matches. The CDR3 loop spans 16 amino acids. CDR1 and CDR2 from the germline V gene are ENHRY and SYGVKD.